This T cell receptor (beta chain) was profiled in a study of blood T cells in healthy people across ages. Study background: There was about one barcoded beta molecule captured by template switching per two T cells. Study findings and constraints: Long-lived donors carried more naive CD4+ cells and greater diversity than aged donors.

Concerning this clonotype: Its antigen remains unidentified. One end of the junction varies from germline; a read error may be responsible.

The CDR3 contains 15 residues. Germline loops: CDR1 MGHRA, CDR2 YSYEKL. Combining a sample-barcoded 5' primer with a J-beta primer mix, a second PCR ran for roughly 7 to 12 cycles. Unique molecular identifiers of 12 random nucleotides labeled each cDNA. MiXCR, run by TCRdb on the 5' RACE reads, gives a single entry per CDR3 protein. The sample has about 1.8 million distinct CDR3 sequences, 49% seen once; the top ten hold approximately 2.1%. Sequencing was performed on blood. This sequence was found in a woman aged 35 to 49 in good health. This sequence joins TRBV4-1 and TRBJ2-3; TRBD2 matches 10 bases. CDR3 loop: CASSPGLASIDTQYF. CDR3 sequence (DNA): TGCGCTAGCAGCCCGGGACTAGCGAGCATAGATACGCAGTATTTT.